Sequencing of this T cell receptor beta chain was carried out in a study of blood T cell repertoires in COVID-19. The Seattle patients joined while their infection was active and were tracked longitudinally afterward. CDR3 length: 17 amino acids. The J segment lost 4 bases and the V segment lost 5 bases, leaving 8 bases of the junction unmatched. Looked up from germline, CDR1 is MNHEY and CDR2 is SVGEGT. Using immunoSEQ multiplex PCR, the repertoire was profiled, and TCRdb retains in-frame clones only, with some absent. This sample yields around 190,000 clones, of which 70% to 90% are seen a single time; 18% belongs to the top ten.

This sequence joins TRBV6-2 or TRBV6-3 and TRBJ2-1, with 13 nucleotides matching TRBD2. This receptor was obtained from a man aged 50 or older with COVID-19, enrolled during active disease. Sequenced: peripheral blood. DNA for the CDR3: TGTGCCAGCAGTAAAGGGACTAGCGGGAAACCGTACAATGAGCAGTTCTTC. Protein product: CASSKGTSGKPYNEQFF.